The following is a T cell receptor (beta chain) sequence with its context. A junction boundary mismatches the germline segment, possibly from a read error. The study enrolled patients aged 18 to 65 with newly diagnosed hyperthyroidism of under 2 months' duration. Thyroid ultrasound, orbital computed tomography, clinical symptoms, and serum thyroxine and TRAb underpinned diagnoses. This specimen belongs to a study of T cells in Graves' hyperthyroidism and ophthalmopathy. TCR beta CDR3 region amplification was performed from RNA transcripts. In the first-round RT-PCR of the TCR CDR3, the HTBI primer set was used. TCRdb processed the multiplex PCR reads anew with MiXCR; each CDR3 protein has one entry. The sample lists around 420,000 distinct CDR3 sequences; around 15% were seen once. The germline V gene has CDR1 MNHNS and CDR2 SASEGT. The CDR3 totals 15 residues.

The J gene is TRBJ1-3, the V gene TRBV6-1; D remains ambiguous. Specimen: blood. The sequence was obtained from a woman under 30 with Graves' hyperthyroidism. CDR3 DNA sequence: TGTGCCATCAGTCCAAGCGAAGACTCTGGAAACACCATATATTTT. Protein sequence: CAISPSEDSGNTIYF.